Shown below are 23 T cell receptor beta chains from a single sample sequenced in a study of blood T cell repertoires in COVID-19. Data came from immunoSEQ multiplex PCR; TCRdb stores just in-frame clones and leaves some out. Of under 350,000 clones in the sample, 89% are singletons; the top ten hold 1.9%. Material: PBMCs or T cells enriched from blood (not recorded which). These receptor sequences come from a woman aged 55-69 years who had recovered from COVID-19.

The chain has TRBV28 and TRBJ2-3; possible D gene TRBD2, 5 bases. Between the trimmed V and J ends, which lost 7 bases and 1 base, there was a span of 12 bases. CDR3 length: 14 residues. The germline V gene encodes CDR1 MDHEN and CDR2 SYDVKM. The DNA of the CDR3 is TGTGCCAGCACCACTAGTGGGGGCACAGATACGCAGTATTTT. Its protein is CASTTSGGTDTQYF.

The chain has TRBV30 and TRBJ2-3, with 10 bases fitting TRBD2. The germline V gene encodes CDR1 GTSNPN and CDR2 SVGIG (reference sequence). The junction had 6 bases not matched to a gene; V was cut back by 4 bases and J by 5 bases. The CDR3 runs to 14 residues. The DNA of the CDR3 is TGTGCCTGGAAACGAGCGGGAGGGGTAGATACGCAGTATTTT. Residues: CAWKRAGGVDTQYF.

The rearrangement uses TRBV10-3 and TRBJ1-1, with 7 bases lining up with TRBD1. V was clipped by 6 bases and J by 6 bases; unmatched bases: 7. Germline V lookup: CDR1 ENHRY, CDR2 SYGVKD. The CDR3 extends over 13 amino acids. The CDR3 sequence is CAISPGQSPEAFF. The CDR3 nucleotides are TGTGCCATCAGCCCGGGACAGTCCCCTGAAGCTTTCTTT.

The chain carries TRBV7-9 and TRBJ2-7; 7 bases are shared with TRBD1. V dropped 5 bases and J dropped 9; count of bases not matched to a gene: 19. The length of the CDR3 is 16 residues. Looked up from germline, CDR1 is SEHNR and CDR2 is FQNEAQ (reference sequence). The CDR3 reads CASSHNWDSTWSGQYF. The CDR3 DNA is TGTGCCAGCAGCCACAACTGGGACAGCACATGGTCCGGGCAGTACTTC.

The CDR3 DNA sequence: TGCGCCAGCAGTTCAGGGTTTTTGGACTATGGCTACACCTTC. Translation gives CASSSGFLDYGYTF. The V and J genes are TRBV5-1 and TRBJ1-2, with D possibly matching TRBD1 (5 bases). This CDR3 has 14 residues. The ends were cut back, 5 bases at V and 3 bases at J, with 14 bases in the middle. Germline V gene lookup returns CDR1 SGHRS and CDR2 YFSETQ.

V and J are TRBV27 and TRBJ2-7, with D hard to call. The CDR3 runs 15 residues. Between the trimmed V and J ends, which lost 5 bases and 2 bases, there was a span of 16 bases. Germline V CDR1 and CDR2: MNHEY, SMNVEV (reference sequence). CDR3 amino acids: CASSVDKFRAYEQYF. The CDR3 coding sequence is TGTGCCAGCAGTGTAGACAAGTTCCGAGCCTACGAGCAGTACTTC.

The V gene is TRBV6-6, the J gene TRBJ2-7; 7 bases map to TRBD2. V was pared by 5 bases and J by 2 bases, with 9 bases of the junction left unmatched. Germline CDR1 is MNHNY and CDR2 is SVGAGI (reference sequence). CDR3 length equals 15 residues. The CDR3 region has the DNA TGTGCCAGCAGTCGAGCAAGCGGGACCCCCTACGAGCAGTACTTC. Its translation: CASSRASGTPYEQYF.

This clone was detected only a few times. In DNA form, the CDR3 reads TGTGCCAGCACGACTTACCCTTCTAACTATGGCTACACCTTC. Translated, it gives CASTTYPSNYGYTF. V usage is TRBV28 and J usage is TRBJ1-2; no reliable D call. The CDR3 has 14 residues. Germline V gene lookup returns CDR1 MDHEN and CDR2 SYDVKM. Trimming cost V 7 bases and J 0 bases, with 12 bases left between them.

The genes are TRBV28 and TRBJ1-5; no clear D gene. The CDR3 consists of 16 residues. Trimming cost V 5 bases and J 0 bases, with 14 bases left between them. Germline values: CDR1 MDHEN, CDR2 SYDVKM. The CDR3 region has the DNA TGTGCCAGCAGTCTCTTGAGGAGTTATAGCAATCAGCCCCAGCATTTT. This codes for CASSLLRSYSNQPQHF.

The genes are TRBV10-2 and TRBJ1-5; D is undetermined. Germline CDR1 is WSHSY and CDR2 is SAAADI. V dropped 5 bases and J dropped 4 bases, with 12 bases sitting between them. The CDR3 runs to 14 residues. The CDR3 loop is CASSRQQQNQPQHF. The DNA for the CDR3 is TGCGCCAGCAGTAGGCAACAGCAAAATCAGCCCCAGCATTTT.

This chain's CDR3 is CASSSGSTEAFF. The CDR3 DNA sequence: TGCGCCAGCAGCTCCGGGTCCACTGAAGCTTTCTTT. This sequence joins TRBV5-1 and TRBJ1-1; D call uncertain. The CDR3 has 12 residues. Germline assignment: CDR1 SGHRS and CDR2 YFSETQ. The V gene lost 3 bases and the J gene lost 4 bases, with 7 bases spanning the gap.

This chain joins TRBV7-2 and TRBJ1-5; D call uncertain. CDR1 SGHTA and CDR2 FQGNSA come from the germline V gene. V was clipped by 7 bases and J by 6 bases, with 13 bases between them. The CDR3 runs 13 residues. In nucleotides, the CDR3 is TGTGCCAGCACCCTCGTATGGAGTCAGCCCCAGCATTTT. Encoded protein: CASTLVWSQPQHF.

This clone was observed a handful of times. The V and J genes are TRBV19 and TRBJ1-5, with D perhaps matching TRBD1 (5 bases). The V end lost 3 bases, the J end lost 3 bases, and 15 bases lay between the germline ends. CDR1 and CDR2 from the germline V gene are LNHDA and SQIVND (reference sequence). CDR3 length: 16 amino acids. Written as DNA, the CDR3 is TGTGCCAGTAGTATCGTGCGGGGGTATAACAATCAGCCCCAGCATTTT. Translated: CASSIVRGYNNQPQHF. The whole variable domain, filled in from reference TRBV19 and TRBJ1-5, reads DGGITQSPKYLFRKEGQNVTLSCEQNLNHDAMYWYRQDPGQGLRLIYYSQIVNDFQKGDIAEGYSVSREKKESFPLTVTSAQKNPTAFYLCASSIVRGYNNQPQHFGDGTRLSIL.

A single count supports this clone. The chain carries TRBV5-1 and TRBJ2-1; D uncertain. V lost 0 bases and J 9 bases, leaving 10 bases between the germline ends. The CDR3 runs to 13 residues. Germline assignment: CDR1 SGHRS and CDR2 YFSETQ. CDR3 DNA sequence: TGCGCCAGCAGCTTGGAAGGCCCGGGTGAGCAGTTCTTC. This translates into CASSLEGPGEQFF.

The chain recombines TRBV7-2 with TRBJ2-3, with TRBD1 identical over 8 bases. The CDR3 spans 15 residues. Per germline, CDR1 SGHTA and CDR2 FQGNSA. V gave up 5 bases and J gave up 6 bases; unmatched junction bases: 10. CDR3 sequence (DNA): TGTGCCAGCAGCAATTGGGGGTGGACAGGGGATACGCAGTATTTT. Translated: CASSNWGWTGDTQYF. Based on the CDR3 plus reference TRBV7-2 and TRBJ2-3, the full variable domain is GAGVSQSPSNKVTEKGKDVELRCDPISGHTALYWYRQSLGQGLEFLIYFQGNSAPDKSGLPSDRFSAERTGGSVSTLTIQRTQQEDSAVYLCASSNWGWTGDTQYFGPGTRLTVL.

This rearrangement joins TRBV2 to TRBJ1-4, with D perhaps matching TRBD1 (5 bases). V was clipped by 4 bases and J by 7 bases, with 10 bases between them. The CDR3 length is 13 residues. Germline V CDR1 and CDR2: SNHLY, FYNNEI. In DNA form, the CDR3 reads TGTGCCAGCAGTGCTCTAGGGGTTGAAAAACTGTTTTTT. The encoded protein is CASSALGVEKLFF.

This clone was counted between two and nine times. The V gene is TRBV5-1, the J gene TRBJ2-1; no reliable D call. Germline-derived CDR1 and CDR2 are SGHRS and YFSETQ. The V end lost 6 bases, the J end lost 0 bases, and 13 bases lay between the germline ends. The CDR3 runs 15 residues. CDR3 DNA sequence: TGCGCCAGCACCCCCCGCGGAAGCTCCTACAATGAGCAGTTCTTC. This codes for CASTPRGSSYNEQFF.

This clone has a handful of counts. The chain has TRBV24-1 and TRBJ2-2, with 7 positions matching TRBD1. V shed 5 bases, J shed 3 bases, and the junction held 5 bases outside the gene matches. CDR3 length: 15 amino acids. Germline-derived CDR1 and CDR2 are KGHDR and SFDVKD. The CDR3 spells CATSAQTGYTGELFF. Written as DNA, the CDR3 is TGTGCCACCAGTGCACAGACAGGGTACACCGGGGAGCTGTTTTTT.

The chain carries TRBV27 and TRBJ1-5; possibly TRBD1 for D (5 bases). In germline, CDR1 is MNHEY, CDR2 SMNVEV (reference sequence). V lost 7 bases, J lost 2 bases, and 12 bases lay in between. CDR3 length equals 14 residues. CDR3 loop: CASNHAGGNQPQHF. CDR3 sequence (DNA): TGTGCCAGCAACCATGCGGGGGGCAATCAGCCCCAGCATTTT.

The chain uses TRBV5-5 and TRBJ2-7, with D maybe TRBD1 (6 bases). In germline, CDR1 is SGHKS, CDR2 YYEKEE (reference sequence). V was pared by 2 bases and J by 0 bases, with 9 bases between. CDR3 length equals 14 residues. The CDR3 coding sequence is TGTGCCAGCAGCTTAAGGGACACCTCCTACGAGCAGTACTTC. This translates into CASSLRDTSYEQYF.

This clone turned up a few times. The J gene is TRBJ2-6, the V gene TRBV28; possible D gene TRBD2, 5 bases. The CDR3 runs 15 residues. The V gene's germline CDR1 is MDHEN and CDR2 SYDVKM. Trimming stripped 6 bases from V and 0 bases from J, with 9 bases between. In DNA form, the CDR3 reads TGTGCCAGCAGCGGGATGGCCTCTGGGGCCAACGTCCTGACTTTC. This translates into CASSGMASGANVLTF.

J is TRBJ2-5 and V is TRBV3-1 (or the pseudogene TRBV3-2); 10 bases line up with TRBD2. The CDR3 loop spans 16 amino acids. Germline lookup yields CDR1 LGHDT and CDR2 YNNKEL (reference sequence). V gave up 0 bases and J gave up 5 bases; unmatched junction bases: 6. CDR3 in amino acids: CASSQEKREGRETQYF. The CDR3 nucleotides read TGTGCCAGCAGCCAAGAGAAGCGGGAGGGCAGGGAGACCCAGTACTTC.

In its sample, this clone was seen once. V gene TRBV7-9 combines with J gene TRBJ1-4, with D possibly TRBD1 on 5 matching bases. Trimming shortened V by 5 bases and J by 8 bases, and 18 bases separated the two germline ends. Per the germline V gene, CDR1 is SEHNR and CDR2 is FQNEAQ (reference sequence). This CDR3 contains 15 residues. CDR3 sequence (DNA): TGTGCCAGCAGCCCGCGGGAGGGGCTTGGAGAAAAACTGTTTTTT. This translates into CASSPREGLGEKLFF.